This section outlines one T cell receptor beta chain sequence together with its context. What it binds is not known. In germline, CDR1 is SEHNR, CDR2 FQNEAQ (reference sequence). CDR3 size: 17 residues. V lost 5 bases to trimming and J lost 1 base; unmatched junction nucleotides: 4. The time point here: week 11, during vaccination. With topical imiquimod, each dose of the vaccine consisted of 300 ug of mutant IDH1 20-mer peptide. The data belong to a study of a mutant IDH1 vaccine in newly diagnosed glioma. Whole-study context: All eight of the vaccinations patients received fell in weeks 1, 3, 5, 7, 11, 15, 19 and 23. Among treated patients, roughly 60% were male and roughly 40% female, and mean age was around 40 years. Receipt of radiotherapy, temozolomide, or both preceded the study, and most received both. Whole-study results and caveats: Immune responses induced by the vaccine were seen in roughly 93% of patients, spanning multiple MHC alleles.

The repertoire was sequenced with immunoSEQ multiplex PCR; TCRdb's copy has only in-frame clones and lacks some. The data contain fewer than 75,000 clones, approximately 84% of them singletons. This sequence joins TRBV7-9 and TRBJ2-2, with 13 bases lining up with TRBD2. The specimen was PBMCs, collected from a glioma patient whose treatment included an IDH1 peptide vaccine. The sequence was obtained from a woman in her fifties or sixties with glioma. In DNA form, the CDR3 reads TGTGCCAGCAGCCCGAGGACTAGCGGGGGGAACACCGGGGAGCTGTTTTTT. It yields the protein CASSPRTSGGNTGELFF.